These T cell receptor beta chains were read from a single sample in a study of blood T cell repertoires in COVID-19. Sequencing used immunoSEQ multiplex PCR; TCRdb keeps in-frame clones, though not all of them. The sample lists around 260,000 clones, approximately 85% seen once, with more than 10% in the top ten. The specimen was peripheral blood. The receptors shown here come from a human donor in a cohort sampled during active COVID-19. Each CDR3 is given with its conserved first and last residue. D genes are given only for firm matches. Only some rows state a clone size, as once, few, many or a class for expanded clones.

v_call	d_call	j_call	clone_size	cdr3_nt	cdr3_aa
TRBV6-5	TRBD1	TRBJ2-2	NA	TGTGCCAGCAGTAAGACAGGGTTGGGAACCGGGGAGCTGTTTTTT	CASSKTGLGTGELFF
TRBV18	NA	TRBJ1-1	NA	TGTGCCAGCTCGACGGGGACAACCGCTGAAGCTTTCTTT	CASSTGTTAEAFF
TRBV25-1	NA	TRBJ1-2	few	TGTGCCAGCAGTGGGTATACGGGAGGTGGCTACACCTTC	CASSGYTGGGYTF
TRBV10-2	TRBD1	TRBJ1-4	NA	TGCGCCAGCAGTGGACAGGGAACTAATGAAAAACTGTTTTTT	CASSGQGTNEKLFF
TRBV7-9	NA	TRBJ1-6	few	TGTGCCAGCAGTCTCACGCCCAGGGGCGTAAATAATTCACCCCTCCACTTT	CASSLTPRGVNNSPLHF
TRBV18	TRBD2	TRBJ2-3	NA	TGTGCCAGCTCACCTAGTCGGGGGGACACAGATACGCAGTATTTT	CASSPSRGDTDTQYF
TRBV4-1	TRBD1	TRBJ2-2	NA	TGCGCCAGCAGCCACCCCGGGACAGGAACCGGGGAGCTGTTTTTT	CASSHPGTGTGELFF
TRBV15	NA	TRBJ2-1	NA	TGTGCCACCAGCAGACACGCGGGGAGCTCCTACAATGAGCAGTTCTTC	CATSRHAGSSYNEQFF
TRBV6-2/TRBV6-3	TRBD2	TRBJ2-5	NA	TGTGCCAGCAGTTTTAGCGGGAGGCCCACAGAGACCCAGTACTTC	CASSFSGRPTETQYF
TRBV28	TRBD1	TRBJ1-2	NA	TGTGCCAGCAGGACCAGGGGGCCCTCTGGCTACACCTTC	CASRTRGPSGYTF
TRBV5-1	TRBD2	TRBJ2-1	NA	TGCGCCAGCAGCTTATCTCCTAGCGGGGGCCACAATGAGCAGTTCTTC	CASSLSPSGGHNEQFF
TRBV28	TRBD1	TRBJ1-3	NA	TGTGCCAGCACGGGACAGAATGGAAACACCATATATTTT	CASTGQNGNTIYF
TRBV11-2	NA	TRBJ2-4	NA	TGTGCCAGCAGCCTCACCCGGGGGGCCAAAAACATTCAGTACTTC	CASSLTRGAKNIQYF
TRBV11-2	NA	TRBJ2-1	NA	TGTGCCAGCAGCTATACAGGGTCGGGTGAGCAGTTCTTC	CASSYTGSGEQFF
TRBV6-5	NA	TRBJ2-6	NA	TGTGCCAGCAGGAAACCCGGCTCTGGGGCCAACGTCCTGACTTTC	CASRKPGSGANVLTF
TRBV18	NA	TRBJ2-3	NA	TGTGCCAGCTCCCCCCCTGGCACAGATACGCAGTATTTT	CASSPPGTDTQYF
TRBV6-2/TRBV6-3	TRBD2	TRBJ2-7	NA	TGTGCCAGCAGCCCGACTAGCGGAGGGTACGAGCAGTACTTC	CASSPTSGGYEQYF
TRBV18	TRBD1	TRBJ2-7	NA	TGTGCCAGCTCACCGAGGGCACGACAGGGGAAGGCCTACGAGCAGTACTTC	CASSPRARQGKAYEQYF
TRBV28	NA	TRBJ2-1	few	TGTGCCAGCAGTTGCCGAATCGTCGCGGGGACCATCGCCTTGGGAGAGCAGTTCTTC	CASSCRIVAGTIALGEQFF
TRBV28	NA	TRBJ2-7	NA	TGTGCCAGCAGTCCACTAGTCGGAGGCCACGAGCAGTACTTC	CASSPLVGGHEQYF
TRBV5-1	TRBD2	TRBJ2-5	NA	TGCGCCAGCAGCTCAGGGACTAGCGGGAATCGAGAGACCCAGTACTTC	CASSSGTSGNRETQYF
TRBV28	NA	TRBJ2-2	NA	TGTGCCAGCACTCTCCAGGGTGTCAACACCGGGGAGCTGTTTTTT	CASTLQGVNTGELFF
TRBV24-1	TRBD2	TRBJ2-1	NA	TGTGCCACCAGTGATCAACTAGCGGGAGTCGGTGAGCAGTTCTTC	CATSDQLAGVGEQFF
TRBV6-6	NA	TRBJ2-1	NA	TGTGCCAGCAGTTACTCGGGCGAGCAGTTCTTC	CASSYSGEQFF
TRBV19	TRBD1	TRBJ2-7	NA	TGTGCCAGCCGCGGGCCTCTCGGACAGGGGCACGAGCAGTACTTC	CASRGPLGQGHEQYF
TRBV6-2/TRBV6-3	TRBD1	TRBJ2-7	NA	TGTGCCAGCAGTCCGGACAGGCAGGAATACGAGCAGTACTTC	CASSPDRQEYEQYF
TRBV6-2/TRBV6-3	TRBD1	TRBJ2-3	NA	TGTGCCAGCAGTTATTATCAGGGGGCGGGAGATACGCAGTATTTT	CASSYYQGAGDTQYF
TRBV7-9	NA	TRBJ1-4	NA	TGTGCCAGCAGCCAATATACGGGGGGGTTTAGAAATGAAAAACTGTTTTTT	CASSQYTGGFRNEKLFF
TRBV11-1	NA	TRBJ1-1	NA	TGTGCCAGCAGCTTTATGAACACTGAAGCTTTCTTT	CASSFMNTEAFF
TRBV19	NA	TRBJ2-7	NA	TGTGCCAGTAGTTCCTCCCCCGGCTACGAGCAGTACTTC	CASSSSPGYEQYF
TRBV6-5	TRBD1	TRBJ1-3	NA	TGTGCCAGCAGTCTGGGACAGGCTGGAAACACCATATATTTT	CASSLGQAGNTIYF
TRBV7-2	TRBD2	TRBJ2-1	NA	TGTGCCAGCAGCTTAGCCCTAGCGGGAGGGGGCTACAATGAGCAGTTCTTC	CASSLALAGGGYNEQFF
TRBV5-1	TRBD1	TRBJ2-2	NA	TGCGCCAGCAGCTCCCAGGGGGCCGGCGGGGAGCTGTTTTTT	CASSSQGAGGELFF
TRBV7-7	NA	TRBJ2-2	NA	TGTGCCAGCAGTCCAGCATCTAGCGAAATTGCCGGGGAGCTGTTTTTT	CASSPASSEIAGELFF
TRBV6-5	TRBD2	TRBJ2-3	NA	TGTGCCAGCAGTTGGGGACTAGCGGGAGGCACAGATACGCAGTATTTT	CASSWGLAGGTDTQYF
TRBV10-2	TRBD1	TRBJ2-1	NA	TGCGCCGTGGGGACAGTCCCCTACAATGAGCAGTTCTTC	CAVGTVPYNEQFF
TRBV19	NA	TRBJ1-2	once	TGTGCCAGTAGTATGGAAAAAGGAGGATACACCTTC	CASSMEKGGYTF
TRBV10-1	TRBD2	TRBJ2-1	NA	TGCGCCAGCAGTGAGTCTGCTAGCGGAGGCGATGAGCAGTTCTTC	CASSESASGGDEQFF
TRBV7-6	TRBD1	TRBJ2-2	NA	TGTGCCAGCAGCTTAGCTTCGGGACAGGGAAGGACCGGGGAGCTGTTTTTT	CASSLASGQGRTGELFF
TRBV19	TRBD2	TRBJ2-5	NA	TGTGCCAGTAAGCGGGAGGGGATGGGACAAGAGACCCAGTACTTC	CASKREGMGQETQYF
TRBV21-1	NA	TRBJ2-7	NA	TGTGCCAGCAGCAAAGGCCCAGGCCTAACCTACGAGCAGTACTTC	CASSKGPGLTYEQYF
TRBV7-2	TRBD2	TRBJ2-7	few	TGTGCCAGCAGCTTAATGGCGGGAGACCTTCTCAACGAGCAGTACTTC	CASSLMAGDLLNEQYF